Below are 18 T cell receptor beta chains sequenced from a single sample in a study of blood T cell repertoires in COVID-19 (dated by TCRdb to the early 2020s). The receptor library was made with the immunoSEQ multiplex PCR assay. TCRdb limited this immuneACCESS table to in-frame rearrangements with V and J called. A share of clones is missing; checked studies link under half to unresolved V genes, and the rest is unexplained. This sample comprises some 260,000 clones, 65% to 80% of them detected only once. The leading ten clones occupy over 3% of the sample. The specimen sequenced was peripheral blood. The receptors were gathered from a woman in her thirties or forties with active or convalescent COVID-19.

This chain links TRBV19 with TRBJ1-2; the D gene is possibly TRBD1 (5 bases). This CDR3 spans 13 amino acids. The germline gives CDR1 LNHDA, CDR2 SQIVND (reference sequence). Trimming took 2 bases from V and 4 from J, leaving 8 bases between them. The CDR3 spells CASSITGTYGYTF. CDR3 sequence (DNA): TGTGCCAGTAGTATAACAGGAACCTATGGCTACACCTTC. Using reference TRBV19 and TRBJ1-2 for the parts outside the CDR3, the full variable domain is DGGITQSPKYLFRKEGQNVTLSCEQNLNHDAMYWYRQDPGQGLRLIYYSQIVNDFQKGDIAEGYSVSREKKESFPLTVTSAQKNPTAFYLCASSITGTYGYTFGSGTRLTVV.

This clone was seen repeatedly, ten times or more. The V gene is TRBV9, the J gene TRBJ1-4, with a possible D match to TRBD1 (5 bases). CDR1 and CDR2 (germline): SGDLS, YYNGEE. V was pared by 3 bases and J by 7 bases, with 13 bases between. The CDR3 runs to 14 residues. The CDR3 reads CASSAEWTPEKLFF. The CDR3, as DNA: TGTGCCAGCAGCGCCGAATGGACACCTGAAAAACTGTTTTTT.

This rearrangement joins TRBV18 to TRBJ2-5, with 7 bases that match TRBD1. The CDR3 contains 14 residues. V was clipped by 6 bases and J by 4 bases; unmatched bases: 8. Germline V gene sequence: CDR1 KGHSH, CDR2 LQKENI. In nucleotides, the CDR3 is TGTGCCAGCTCCCGCACAGGGGACGGAGAGACCCAGTACTTC. It codes for CASSRTGDGETQYF.

V gene TRBV5-6 combines with J gene TRBJ1-2; TRBD1 aligns across 11 bases. The CDR3 loop spans 14 amino acids. CDR1 is SGHDT and CDR2 is YYEEEE in the germline V gene. V trimming: 4 bases; J trimming: 11 bases; junction bases outside the gene matches: 10. CDR3 loop: CASSGQGARLGYTF. The CDR3 bases are TGTGCCAGCAGCGGACAGGGGGCGAGACTCGGTTACACCTTC.

The chain combines TRBV11-2 with TRBJ2-1; D is perhaps TRBD1 (5 bases). The germline V gene encodes CDR1 SGHAT and CDR2 FQNNGV. CDR3 length: 13 amino acids. Trimming removed 6 bases from V and 4 bases from J, with 10 bases in between. CDR3 coding DNA: TGTGCCAGCAGTCTAGACAGTTACAATGAGCAGTTCTTC. It codes for CASSLDSYNEQFF. The whole variable domain, filled in from reference TRBV11-2 and TRBJ2-1, reads EAGVAQSPRYKIIEKRQSVAFWCNPISGHATLYWYQQILGQGPKLLIQFQNNGVVDDSQLPKDRFSAERLKGVDSTLKIQPAKLEDSAVYLCASSLDSYNEQFFGPGTRLTVL.

The chain employs TRBV9 and TRBJ1-6, with D hard to call. Germline V CDR1 and CDR2: SGDLS, YYNGEE. This CDR3 is 14 amino acids long. The germline V and J ends were trimmed by 1 base and 7 bases, with 9 bases remaining between them. The CDR3 spells CASSVTSGNSPLHF. The CDR3 region has the DNA TGTGCCAGCAGCGTAACGTCAGGAAATTCACCCCTCCACTTT.

V usage is TRBV4-2 and J usage is TRBJ2-3, with 10 nucleotides matching TRBD2. The CDR3 length is 17 residues. Germline assignment: CDR1 LGHNA and CDR2 YNFKEQ. After removal of 1 base from V and 4 bases from J, the junction contained 8 bases not matched to a gene. The CDR3 loop is CASSQAQAGGRPDTQYF. In DNA, the CDR3 is TGTGCCAGCAGCCAAGCTCAAGCGGGGGGGCGTCCAGATACGCAGTATTTT.

The chain couples TRBV19 to TRBJ1-4, with a weak D call TRBD1 (6 bases). The CDR3 runs 17 residues. V was trimmed by 7 bases and J by 0 bases, leaving 18 bases between them. The V gene's germline CDR1 is LNHDA and CDR2 SQIVND (reference sequence). CDR3 DNA sequence: TGTGCCAGTACCCTAAGGGCCAGGGGAGCAACTAATGAAAAACTGTTTTTT. Encoded protein: CASTLRARGATNEKLFF.

The chain couples TRBV6-5 to TRBJ1-1, with D unresolved. Germline V gives CDR1 MNHEY, CDR2 SVGAGI. CDR3 length equals 12 residues. Trimming cost V 7 bases and J 3 bases, with 9 bases left between them. The CDR3 reads CASNTEYTEAFF. Here the CDR3 DNA reads TGTGCCAGCAATACAGAGTACACTGAAGCTTTCTTT.

As to this clone: The sample contains more than one DNA sequence encoding this CDR3. This chain joins TRBV19 and TRBJ1-1; possible D gene TRBD1, 5 bases. V dropped 5 bases and J dropped 2 bases, with 12 bases sitting between them. This CDR3 spans 14 amino acids. The germline CDR1 and CDR2 sequences are LNHDA and SQIVND (reference sequence). CDR3 in amino acids: CASSLGTVNTEAFF. The CDR3 DNA sequence: TGTGCCAGTAGTCTCGGGACTGTCAACACTGAAGCTTTCTTT.

The chain uses TRBV3-1 (or the pseudogene TRBV3-2) and TRBJ2-1, with 9 bases fitting TRBD2. J gave up 7 bases and V 8 bases, and 15 bases lay outside the gene matches. CDR3 length: 16 residues. Germline loops: CDR1 LGHDT, CDR2 YNNKEL (reference sequence). The CDR3 coding sequence is TGTGCCAGCGATAATGCGGGGGGGCTCTTATCGAATGAGCAGTTCTTC. Translating gives CASDNAGGLLSNEQFF.

The chain joins TRBV28 to TRBJ1-2; 8 bases are a match to TRBD1. The germline V gene encodes CDR1 MDHEN and CDR2 SYDVKM. Trimming took 6 bases from V and 8 from J; bases not matched to a gene: 11. This CDR3 comprises 14 residues. CDR3 in DNA: TGTGCCAGCAGATCCGGGACAGGTTTTCGAGGCTACACCTTC. It specifies CASRSGTGFRGYTF.

The chain uses TRBV18 and TRBJ2-1; D is ambiguous. CDR3 length: 12 amino acids. V lost 4 bases and J 7 bases, leaving 8 bases between the germline ends. The germline CDR1 and CDR2 sequences are KGHSH and LQKENI. CDR3: CASSLPGNEQFF. Here the CDR3 DNA reads TGTGCCAGCTCACTCCCCGGGAATGAGCAGTTCTTC.

The chain recombines TRBV10-3 with TRBJ2-1; D perhaps matches TRBD2 (6 bases). This CDR3 spans 12 amino acids. CDR1 ENHRY and CDR2 SYGVKD come from the germline V gene. V lost 2 bases and J lost 7, with 6 bases in between. The CDR3 DNA reads as TGTGCCATCAGTGAGCGGGGGAATGAGCAGTTCTTC. It yields the protein CAISERGNEQFF.

The CDR3 loop reads CASSLLDSSGNTIYF. The CDR3 bases are TGCGCCAGCAGCCTACTGGACAGCTCTGGAAACACCATATATTTT. This rearrangement joins TRBV4-1 to TRBJ1-3, with a weak D call TRBD1 (6 bases). Germline CDR1 MGHRA, CDR2 YSYEKL. This CDR3 is 15 amino acids long. Trimming took 4 bases from V and 0 from J, leaving 10 bases between them.

The chain combines TRBV29-1 with TRBJ1-2; a weak D match, TRBD1 (5 bases). V shed 0 bases and J shed 5 bases, with 10 bases lying between them. The CDR3 has 13 residues. The germline V gene has CDR1 SQVTM and CDR2 ANQGSEA. The CDR3 loop is CSVEDREGYGYTF. The CDR3, as DNA: TGCAGCGTTGAAGATAGGGAGGGGTATGGCTACACCTTC.

The chain links TRBV30 to TRBJ1-5; tentatively, D is TRBD1 (5 bases). Looked up from germline, CDR1 is GTSNPN and CDR2 is SVGIG (reference sequence). The CDR3 has 15 amino acids. V lost 1 base to trimming and J lost 0 bases, with 10 bases between them. For the CDR3, the DNA is TGTGCCTGGAGTGAGCGACAGATTAGCAATCAGCCCCAGCATTTT. Translating gives CAWSERQISNQPQHF.

The genes are TRBV4-1 and TRBJ2-5; TRBD1 is a possible D gene (6 bases). CDR1 and CDR2 (germline): MGHRA, YSYEKL. The CDR3 runs 16 residues. With 3 bases removed from V and 5 bases from J, the gap between germline ends came to 19 bases. CDR3 in DNA: TGCGCCAGCAGCCATTCGTCTTTACAGGGCGTCGAGACCCAGTACTTC. As protein: CASSHSSLQGVETQYF.